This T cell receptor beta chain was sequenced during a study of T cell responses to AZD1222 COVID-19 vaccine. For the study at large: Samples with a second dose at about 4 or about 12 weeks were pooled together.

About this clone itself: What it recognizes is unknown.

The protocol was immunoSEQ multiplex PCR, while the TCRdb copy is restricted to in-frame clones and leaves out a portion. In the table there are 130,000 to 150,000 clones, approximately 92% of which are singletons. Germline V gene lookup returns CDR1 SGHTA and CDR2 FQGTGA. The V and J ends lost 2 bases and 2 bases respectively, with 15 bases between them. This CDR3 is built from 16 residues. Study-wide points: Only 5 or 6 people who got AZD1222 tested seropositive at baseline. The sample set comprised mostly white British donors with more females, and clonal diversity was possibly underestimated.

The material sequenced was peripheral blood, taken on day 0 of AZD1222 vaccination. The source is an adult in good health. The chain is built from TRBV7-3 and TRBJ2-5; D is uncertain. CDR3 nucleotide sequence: TGTGCCAGCAGCTTAGGTTACGGATCCCAACAAGAGACCCAGTACTTC. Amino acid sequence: CASSLGYGSQQETQYF. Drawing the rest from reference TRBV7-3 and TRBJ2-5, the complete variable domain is GAGVSQTPSNKVTEKGKYVELRCDPISGHTALYWYRQSLGQGPEFLIYFQGTGAADDSGLPNDRFFAVRPEGSVSTLKIQRTERGDSAVYLCASSLGYGSQQETQYFGPGTRLLVL.